The count of the clone carrying this T cell receptor beta chain is one. This entry is derived from a study of blood T cells in healthy people across ages. Study as a whole: Capturing about one barcoded beta molecule per two T cells was achieved by template switching.

Trimming cost V 5 bases and J 0 bases; bases outside gene matches: 8. This CDR3 is 17 amino acids long. A sample-barcoded 5' primer and a J-beta primer mix were used in a second PCR of roughly 7 to 12 cycles. TCRdb redid the calling of the 5' RACE reads with MiXCR, one entry per CDR3 protein. The data hold 790,000 or so distinct CDR3 sequences, with less than 60% observed a single time. The genes are TRBV12-3 or TRBV12-4 and TRBJ2-1; 9 bases fit TRBD2. The TCR originated in a man at least 80 years old in good health. The sequencing input was blood. The CDR3 is CASSGRAGGRSYNEQFF. CDR3 nucleotides: TGTGCCAGCAGTGGACGAGCGGGAGGCCGCTCCTACAATGAGCAGTTCTTC.